These 2 T cell receptor beta chains were all obtained from the same sample, sequenced in a study of identical twins. TCRdb reanalysed the 5' RACE reads using MiXCR and keeps one entry per CDR3 protein. The top ten clones hold less than 6.5% of a sample with about 240,000 distinct CDR3 sequences, 6% to 8.5% of them seen once. Another study also made use of these data, one on yellow fever vaccine responses in identical twins.

The specimen sequenced was CD8+ T cells sorted from blood. All receptors come from a woman younger than 30 in good health.

This clonotype was counted a few times. This chain uses TRBV6-2 or TRBV6-3 with TRBJ2-5; the D gene is possibly TRBD2 (6 bases). CDR1 is MNHEY, CDR2 SVGEGT, per germline. Trimming removed 0 bases at V and 4 bases at J, with 18 bases between. The CDR3 covers 17 residues. The CDR3 sequence: CASSYSRSIRGGETQYF. For the CDR3, the DNA is TGTGCCAGCAGTTACTCGAGATCGATAAGGGGAGGAGAGACCCAGTACTTC.

This clonotype was picked up many times. The chain has TRBV13 and TRBJ1-1; TRBD1 agrees at 8 bases. This CDR3 is 15 amino acids long. Trimming removed 5 bases from V and 5 bases from J; junction bases left unmatched: 10. Germline V gene sequence: CDR1 PRHDT, CDR2 FYEKMQ (reference sequence). CDR3 sequence reads: CASSAAQGVRTEAFF. For the CDR3, the DNA is TGTGCCAGCAGCGCCGCACAGGGGGTGAGGACTGAAGCTTTCTTT.